This is a list of T cell receptor beta chains from one sample in a study of Ad26.COV2.S vaccination and SARS-CoV-2 variants. Profiled with immunoSEQ multiplex PCR; TCRdb holds only in-frame clones, not every one. The repertoire holds about 400,000 clones, approximately 91% seen once, with about 2% in the top ten. The material was peripheral blood, obtained in a trial of Ad26.COV2.S vaccine versus placebo. The receptors stem from a person between 18 and 60 years old who received the Ad26.COV2.S COVID-19 vaccine or a placebo. CDR3s include the opening cysteine and the closing phenylalanine or tryptophan. Fields, in order: clone size, J gene, V gene, D gene, CDR3 protein, CDR3 DNA. The D gene is left open where the match is weak. The size entry is marked missing in some rows and otherwise reads once, few, many or a size class.

clone size: NA
J gene: TRBJ2-5
V gene: TRBV15
D gene: NA
CDR3 protein: CATSRASTGQETQYF
CDR3 DNA: TGTGCCACCAGCAGGGCCTCGACAGGACAAGAGACCCAGTACTTC

clone size: NA
J gene: TRBJ2-5
V gene: TRBV2
D gene: NA
CDR3 protein: CASSEALGGRNRETQYF
CDR3 DNA: TGTGCCAGCAGTGAAGCGCTAGGAGGCAGGAACCGAGAGACCCAGTACTTC

clone size: NA
J gene: TRBJ1-1
V gene: TRBV19
D gene: NA
CDR3 protein: CASTKIGGNTEAFF
CDR3 DNA: TGTGCCAGCACAAAAATAGGGGGGAACACTGAAGCTTTCTTT

clone size: NA
J gene: TRBJ2-1
V gene: TRBV10-2
D gene: TRBD1
CDR3 protein: CASRAGGQGNNEQFF
CDR3 DNA: TGCGCCAGCAGGGCGGGGGGACAGGGGAACAATGAGCAGTTCTTC

clone size: once
J gene: TRBJ2-7
V gene: TRBV10-3
D gene: TRBD1
CDR3 protein: CAISRGTAHSYEQYF
CDR3 DNA: TGTGCCATCAGTAGAGGGACAGCTCACTCCTACGAGCAGTACTTC

clone size: NA
J gene: TRBJ2-2
V gene: TRBV14
D gene: NA
CDR3 protein: CASSLITSSRLGELFF
CDR3 DNA: TGTGCCAGCAGCCTAATCACTTCCTCCCGGCTCGGGGAGCTGTTTTTT

clone size: NA
J gene: TRBJ2-7
V gene: TRBV7-9
D gene: TRBD1
CDR3 protein: CASSSTGGLNSYEQYF
CDR3 DNA: TGTGCCAGCAGCTCAACAGGGGGACTTAACTCCTACGAGCAGTACTTC

clone size: NA
J gene: TRBJ2-7
V gene: TRBV15
D gene: TRBD1
CDR3 protein: CATSRRTGVEQYF
CDR3 DNA: TGTGCCACCAGCAGACGGACAGGGGTCGAGCAGTACTTC

clone size: NA
J gene: TRBJ2-7
V gene: TRBV5-1
D gene: NA
CDR3 protein: CASSLSRWDPSYEQYF
CDR3 DNA: TGCGCCAGCAGCCTTTCGCGGTGGGACCCCTCCTACGAGCAGTACTTC

clone size: NA
J gene: TRBJ2-1
V gene: TRBV11-3
D gene: NA
CDR3 protein: CASRQGGNEQFF
CDR3 DNA: TGTGCCAGCAGGCAGGGTGGCAATGAGCAGTTCTTC

clone size: once
J gene: TRBJ2-7
V gene: TRBV4-3
D gene: TRBD2
CDR3 protein: CASSQGTSGDYEQYF
CDR3 DNA: TGCGCCAGCAGCCAAGGCACTAGCGGGGACTACGAGCAGTACTTC

clone size: NA
J gene: TRBJ2-3
V gene: TRBV28
D gene: TRBD2
CDR3 protein: CASSGGGVYTQYF
CDR3 DNA: TGTGCCAGCAGCGGGGGGGGAGTGTATACGCAGTATTTT

clone size: few
J gene: TRBJ2-1
V gene: TRBV7-9
D gene: TRBD1
CDR3 protein: CASSLLGTANNEQFF
CDR3 DNA: TGTGCCAGCAGCTTGCTGGGGACAGCGAACAATGAGCAGTTCTTC

clone size: NA
J gene: TRBJ2-1
V gene: TRBV5-4
D gene: NA
CDR3 protein: CASSRGTDNEQFF
CDR3 DNA: TGTGCCAGCAGCCGAGGGACCGACAATGAGCAGTTCTTC

clone size: NA
J gene: TRBJ2-3
V gene: TRBV7-3
D gene: TRBD2
CDR3 protein: CASSLKASGSGDTQYF
CDR3 DNA: TGTGCCAGCAGCTTAAAGGCTAGCGGGAGCGGAGATACGCAGTATTTT

clone size: NA
J gene: TRBJ2-7
V gene: TRBV5-1
D gene: NA
CDR3 protein: CASSLRVGAYEQYF
CDR3 DNA: TGCGCCAGCAGCCTCCGGGTCGGGGCCTACGAGCAGTACTTC

clone size: NA
J gene: TRBJ2-3
V gene: TRBV5-6
D gene: NA
CDR3 protein: CASNPTGAAVDTQYF
CDR3 DNA: TGTGCCAGCAACCCGACCGGGGCAGCAGTAGATACGCAGTATTTT

clone size: once
J gene: TRBJ1-2
V gene: TRBV4-1
D gene: NA
CDR3 protein: CASSHFPGGGNYGYTF
CDR3 DNA: TGCGCCAGCAGCCACTTCCCCGGGGGGGGCAACTATGGCTACACCTTC

clone size: NA
J gene: TRBJ2-2
V gene: TRBV7-9
D gene: TRBD2
CDR3 protein: CASVQGGSTNTGELFF
CDR3 DNA: TGTGCCAGCGTCCAGGGAGGGTCCACGAACACCGGGGAGCTGTTTTTT

clone size: NA
J gene: TRBJ2-6
V gene: TRBV6-1
D gene: NA
CDR3 protein: CASSEHGAGANVLTF
CDR3 DNA: TGTGCCAGCAGTGAACACGGGGCTGGGGCCAACGTCCTGACTTTC

clone size: NA
J gene: TRBJ2-4
V gene: TRBV1
D gene: NA
CDR3 protein: CTSSQEARGQFKVAKNIQYF
CDR3 DNA: TGCACCAGCAGCCAAGAGGCAAGGGGCCAGTTCAAAGTAGCCAAAAACATTCAGTACTTC

clone size: NA
J gene: TRBJ2-2
V gene: TRBV7-8
D gene: NA
CDR3 protein: CASSRHWTELFF
CDR3 DNA: TGTGCCAGCAGCCGACATTGGACGGAGCTGTTTTTT

clone size: once
J gene: TRBJ1-2
V gene: TRBV28
D gene: TRBD1
CDR3 protein: CASRDRADYGYTF
CDR3 DNA: TGTGCCAGCAGGGACAGGGCAGACTATGGCTACACCTTC

clone size: NA
J gene: TRBJ2-5
V gene: TRBV11-3
D gene: NA
CDR3 protein: CASSLGKRGSIGETQYF
CDR3 DNA: TGTGCCAGCAGCCTCGGAAAAAGGGGCTCGATAGGAGAGACCCAGTACTTC

clone size: NA
J gene: TRBJ1-2
V gene: TRBV19
D gene: TRBD1
CDR3 protein: CASSIDRGLDGYTF
CDR3 DNA: TGTGCCAGTAGCATCGACAGGGGGCTGGATGGCTACACCTTC

clone size: NA
J gene: TRBJ1-1
V gene: TRBV18
D gene: NA
CDR3 protein: CASSPPTGYTEAFF
CDR3 DNA: TGTGCCAGCTCACCACCGACTGGGTACACTGAAGCTTTCTTT

clone size: NA
J gene: TRBJ1-2
V gene: TRBV28
D gene: NA
CDR3 protein: CASSSDSVGYGYTF
CDR3 DNA: TGTGCCAGCAGTTCGGACAGTGTCGGTTATGGCTACACCTTC